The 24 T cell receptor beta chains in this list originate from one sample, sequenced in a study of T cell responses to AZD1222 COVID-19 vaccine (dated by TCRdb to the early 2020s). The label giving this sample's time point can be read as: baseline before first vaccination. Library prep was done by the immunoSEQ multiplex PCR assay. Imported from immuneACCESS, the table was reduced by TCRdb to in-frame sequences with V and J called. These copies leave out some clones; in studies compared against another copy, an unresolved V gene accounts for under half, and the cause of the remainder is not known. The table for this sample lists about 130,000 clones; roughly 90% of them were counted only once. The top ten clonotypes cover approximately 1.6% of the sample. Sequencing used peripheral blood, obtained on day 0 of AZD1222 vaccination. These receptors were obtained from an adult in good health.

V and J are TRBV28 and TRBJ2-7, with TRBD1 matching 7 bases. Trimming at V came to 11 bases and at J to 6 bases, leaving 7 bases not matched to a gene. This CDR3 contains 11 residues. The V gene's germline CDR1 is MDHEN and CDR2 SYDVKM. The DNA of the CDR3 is TGTGCCTGCGGAGACAGGGCCGAGCAGTACTTC. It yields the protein CACGDRAEQYF.

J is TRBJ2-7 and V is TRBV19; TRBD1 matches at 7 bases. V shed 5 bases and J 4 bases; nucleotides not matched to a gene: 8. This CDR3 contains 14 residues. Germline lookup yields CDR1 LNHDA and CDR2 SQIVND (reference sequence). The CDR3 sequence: CASSPDRAGYEQYF. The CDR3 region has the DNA TGTGCCAGTAGTCCCGACAGGGCCGGGTACGAGCAGTACTTC.

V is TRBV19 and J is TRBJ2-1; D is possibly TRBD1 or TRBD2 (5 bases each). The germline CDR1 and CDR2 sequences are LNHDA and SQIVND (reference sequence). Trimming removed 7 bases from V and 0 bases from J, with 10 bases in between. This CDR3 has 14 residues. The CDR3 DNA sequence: TGTGCCAGTAAGTCAGGGAGCTCCTACAATGAGCAGTTCTTC. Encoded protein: CASKSGSSYNEQFF.

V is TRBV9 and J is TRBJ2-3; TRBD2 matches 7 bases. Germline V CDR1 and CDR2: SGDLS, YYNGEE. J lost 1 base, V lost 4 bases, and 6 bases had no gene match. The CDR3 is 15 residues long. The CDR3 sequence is CASSPQRDRTDTQYF. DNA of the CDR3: TGTGCCAGCAGCCCCCAGCGGGACCGCACAGATACGCAGTATTTT.

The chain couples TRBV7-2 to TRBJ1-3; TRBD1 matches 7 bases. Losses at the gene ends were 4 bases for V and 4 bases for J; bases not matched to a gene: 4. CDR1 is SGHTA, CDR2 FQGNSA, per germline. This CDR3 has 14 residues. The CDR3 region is CASSSRQGGNTIYF. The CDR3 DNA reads TGTGCCAGCAGCTCGAGACAGGGAGGAAACACCATATATTTT.

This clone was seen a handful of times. The CDR3 DNA is TGTGCCATGGGGAAAGGGCCGAACACTGAAGCTTTCTTT. Its protein product is CAMGKGPNTEAFF. The genes are TRBV10-3 and TRBJ1-1; D remains unclear. CDR3 size: 13 residues. V dropped 9 bases and J dropped 1 base, with 12 bases sitting between them. Per germline, CDR1 ENHRY and CDR2 SYGVKD.

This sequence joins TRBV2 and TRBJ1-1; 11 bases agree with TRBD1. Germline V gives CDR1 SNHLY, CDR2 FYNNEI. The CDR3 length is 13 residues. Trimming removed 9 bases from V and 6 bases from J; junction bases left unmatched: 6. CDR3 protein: CARSPGQGAEAFF. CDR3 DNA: TGTGCCAGAAGTCCGGGACAGGGGGCTGAAGCTTTCTTT.

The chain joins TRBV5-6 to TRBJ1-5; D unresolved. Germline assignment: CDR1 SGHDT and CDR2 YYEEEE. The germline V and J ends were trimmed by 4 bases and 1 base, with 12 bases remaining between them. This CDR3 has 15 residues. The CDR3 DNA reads TGTGCCAGCAGCCCCTGGAGGTCCAGCAATCAGCCCCAGCATTTT. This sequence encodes CASSPWRSSNQPQHF.

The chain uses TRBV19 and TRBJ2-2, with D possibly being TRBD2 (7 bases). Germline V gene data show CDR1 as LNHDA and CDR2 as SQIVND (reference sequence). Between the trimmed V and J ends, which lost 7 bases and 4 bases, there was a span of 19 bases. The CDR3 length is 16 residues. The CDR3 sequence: CASKDGGRLSTGELFF. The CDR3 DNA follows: TGTGCCAGTAAGGACGGGGGGCGGCTGAGCACCGGGGAGCTGTTTTTT.

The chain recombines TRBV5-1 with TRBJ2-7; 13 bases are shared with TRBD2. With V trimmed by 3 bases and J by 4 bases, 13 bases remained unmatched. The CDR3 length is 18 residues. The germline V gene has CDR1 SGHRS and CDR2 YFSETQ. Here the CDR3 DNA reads TGCGCCAGCAGCTGGGGCAAGGGACTAGCGGGGAGATCGTACGAGCAGTACTTC. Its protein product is CASSWGKGLAGRSYEQYF.

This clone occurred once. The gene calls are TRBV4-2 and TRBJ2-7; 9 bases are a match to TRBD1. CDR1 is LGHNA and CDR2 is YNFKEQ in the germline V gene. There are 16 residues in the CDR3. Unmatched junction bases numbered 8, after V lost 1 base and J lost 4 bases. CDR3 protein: CASSQVDGTGQYEQYF. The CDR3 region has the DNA TGTGCCAGCAGCCAAGTCGACGGGACAGGGCAGTACGAGCAGTACTTC.

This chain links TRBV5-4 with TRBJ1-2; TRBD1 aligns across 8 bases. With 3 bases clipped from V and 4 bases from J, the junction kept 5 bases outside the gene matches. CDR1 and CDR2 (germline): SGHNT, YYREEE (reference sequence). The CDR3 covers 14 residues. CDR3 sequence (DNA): TGTGCCAGCAGCTCGGCACAGGGGGGCTATGGCTACACCTTC. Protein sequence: CASSSAQGGYGYTF.

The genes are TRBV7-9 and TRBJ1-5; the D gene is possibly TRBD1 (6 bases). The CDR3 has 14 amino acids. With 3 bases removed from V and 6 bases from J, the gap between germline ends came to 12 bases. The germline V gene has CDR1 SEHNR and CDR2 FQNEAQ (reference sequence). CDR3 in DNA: TGTGCCAGCAGCTTTGGCAGGGGAAGTCAGCCCCAGCATTTT. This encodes CASSFGRGSQPQHF.

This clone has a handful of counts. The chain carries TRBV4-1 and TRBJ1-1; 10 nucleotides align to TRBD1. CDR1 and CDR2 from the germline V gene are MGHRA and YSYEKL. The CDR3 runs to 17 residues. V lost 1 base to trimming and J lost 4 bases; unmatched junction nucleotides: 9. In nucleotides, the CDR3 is TGCGCCAGCAGCCAAGGACAGGGGGCGGCCGGGGGCACTGAAGCTTTCTTT. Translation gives CASSQGQGAAGGTEAFF.

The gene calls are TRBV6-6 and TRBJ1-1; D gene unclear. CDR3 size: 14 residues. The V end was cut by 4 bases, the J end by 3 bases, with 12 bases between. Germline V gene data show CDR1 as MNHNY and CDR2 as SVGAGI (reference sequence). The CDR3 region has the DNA TGTGCCAGCAGTTCTTTGGGATTTCACACTGAAGCTTTCTTT. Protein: CASSSLGFHTEAFF.

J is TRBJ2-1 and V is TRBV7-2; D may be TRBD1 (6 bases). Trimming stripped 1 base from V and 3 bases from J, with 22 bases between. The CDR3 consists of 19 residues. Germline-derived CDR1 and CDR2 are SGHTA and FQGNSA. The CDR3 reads CASSLVLLGPGHYYNEQFF. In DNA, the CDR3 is TGTGCCAGCAGCTTAGTCTTGTTGGGTCCGGGACACTACTACAATGAGCAGTTCTTC.

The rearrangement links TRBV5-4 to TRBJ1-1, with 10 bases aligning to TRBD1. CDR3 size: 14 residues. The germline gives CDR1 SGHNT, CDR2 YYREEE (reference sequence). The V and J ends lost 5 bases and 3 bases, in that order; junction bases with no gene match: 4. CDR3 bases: TGTGCCAGCAGGCGGACAGGGGGGCACACTGAAGCTTTCTTT. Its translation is CASRRTGGHTEAFF.

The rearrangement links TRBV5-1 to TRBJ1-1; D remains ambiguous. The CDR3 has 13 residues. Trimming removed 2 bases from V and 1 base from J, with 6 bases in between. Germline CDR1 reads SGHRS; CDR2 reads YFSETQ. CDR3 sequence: CASSLEGNTEAFF. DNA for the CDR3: TGCGCCAGCAGCTTAGAGGGGAACACTGAAGCTTTCTTT.

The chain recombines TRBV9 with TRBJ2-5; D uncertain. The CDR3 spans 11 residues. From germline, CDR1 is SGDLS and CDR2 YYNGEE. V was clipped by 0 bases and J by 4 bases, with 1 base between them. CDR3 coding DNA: TGTGCCAGCAGCGTAGCAGAGACCCAGTACTTC. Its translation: CASSVAETQYF.

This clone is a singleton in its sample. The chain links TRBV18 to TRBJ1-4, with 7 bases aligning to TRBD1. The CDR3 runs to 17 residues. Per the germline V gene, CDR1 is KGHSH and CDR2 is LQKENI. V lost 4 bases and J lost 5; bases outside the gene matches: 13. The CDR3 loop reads CASSLFTPGTANEKLFF. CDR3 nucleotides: TGTGCCAGCTCACTATTCACGCCCGGGACAGCGAATGAAAAACTGTTTTTT.

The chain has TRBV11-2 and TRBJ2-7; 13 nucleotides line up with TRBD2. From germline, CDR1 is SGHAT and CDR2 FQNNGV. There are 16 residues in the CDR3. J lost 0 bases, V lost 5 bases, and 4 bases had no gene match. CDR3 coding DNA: TGTGCCAGCAGCACTAGCGGGGGGGCTTTCTCCTACGAGCAGTACTTC. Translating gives CASSTSGGAFSYEQYF. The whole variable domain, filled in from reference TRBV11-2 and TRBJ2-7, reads EAGVAQSPRYKIIEKRQSVAFWCNPISGHATLYWYQQILGQGPKLLIQFQNNGVVDDSQLPKDRFSAERLKGVDSTLKIQPAKLEDSAVYLCASSTSGGAFSYEQYFGPGTRLTVT.

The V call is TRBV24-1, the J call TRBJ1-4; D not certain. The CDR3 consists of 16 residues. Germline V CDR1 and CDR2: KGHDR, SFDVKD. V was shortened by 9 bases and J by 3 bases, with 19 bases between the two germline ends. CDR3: CATSPGESAANEKLFF. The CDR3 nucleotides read TGTGCCACCTCGCCCGGGGAGTCCGCAGCTAATGAAAAACTGTTTTTT.

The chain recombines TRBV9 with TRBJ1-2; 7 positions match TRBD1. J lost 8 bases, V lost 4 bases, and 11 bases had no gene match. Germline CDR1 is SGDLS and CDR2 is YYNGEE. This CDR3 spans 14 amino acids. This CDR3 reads CASSSPRGAGGYTF. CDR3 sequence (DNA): TGTGCCAGCAGCTCCCCCAGGGGGGCAGGAGGCTACACCTTC.

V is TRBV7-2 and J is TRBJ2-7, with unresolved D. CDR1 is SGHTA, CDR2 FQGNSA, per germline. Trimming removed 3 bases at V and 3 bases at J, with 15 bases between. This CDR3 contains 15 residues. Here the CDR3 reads CASSLASRAGYEQYF. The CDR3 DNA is TGTGCCAGCAGCTTGGCGTCCCGGGCAGGCTACGAGCAGTACTTC. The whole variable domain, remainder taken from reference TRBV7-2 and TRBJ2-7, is GAGVSQSPSNKVTEKGKDVELRCDPISGHTALYWYRQSLGQGLEFLIYFQGNSAPDKSGLPSDRFSAERTGGSVSTLTIQRTQQEDSAVYLCASSLASRAGYEQYFGPGTRLTVT.